The 13 T cell receptor beta chains below come from one sample, sequenced in a study of cytomegalovirus exposure and HLA in healthy donors. Some clones are missing from TCRdb's copy, which holds only in-frame ones; the method was immunoSEQ multiplex PCR. Of approximately 200,000 clones in the sample, about 81% were seen once. Sample: PBMCs. These receptors all stem from a woman between 25 and 40 years old in good health and CMV-seronegative.

The chain joins TRBV19 to TRBJ1-1; D is possibly TRBD1 (5 bases). Germline V gene sequence: CDR1 LNHDA, CDR2 SQIVND (reference sequence). This CDR3 has 14 residues. Deletions cut 2 bases from V and 1 base from J, with 8 bases between. The CDR3 DNA sequence: TGTGCCAGTAGTATACAGGGATCGAACACTGAAGCTTTCTTT. This translates into CASSIQGSNTEAFF.

The chain carries TRBV28 and TRBJ2-1; tentatively, D is TRBD1 (5 bases). V dropped 0 bases and J dropped 3 bases, with 15 bases sitting between them. Looked up from germline, CDR1 is MDHEN and CDR2 is SYDVKM. This CDR3 region has 17 residues. The CDR3 DNA is TGTGCCAGCAGTTTATGGGGTACAGTCAGGGTCTACAATGAGCAGTTCTTC. Protein sequence: CASSLWGTVRVYNEQFF.

The CDR3 sequence is CASSFRDRGLEQYF. The CDR3 coding sequence is TGTGCCAGCAGTTTCAGGGACAGGGGTCTCGAGCAGTACTTC. V and J are TRBV27 and TRBJ2-7, with 10 bases aligning to TRBD1. CDR1 and CDR2 from the germline V gene are MNHEY and SMNVEV (reference sequence). Unmatched junction bases numbered 5, after V lost 3 bases and J lost 6 bases. The CDR3 extends over 14 amino acids.

The chain joins TRBV4-1 to TRBJ2-1; perhaps TRBD2 as D (6 bases). The V gene's germline CDR1 is MGHRA and CDR2 YSYEKL. This CDR3 has 15 amino acids. The V and J ends lost 6 bases and 0 bases respectively, with 12 bases between them. CDR3 residues: CASSFSGSSYNEQFF. CDR3 nucleotide sequence: TGCGCCAGCAGTTTTAGCGGAAGCTCCTACAATGAGCAGTTCTTC.

This clone came up many times. V usage is TRBV4-1 and J usage is TRBJ2-4; TRBD2 agrees at 10 bases. CDR1 and CDR2 (germline): MGHRA, YSYEKL. The CDR3 runs to 16 residues. Trimming at V came to 0 bases and at J to 7 bases, leaving 6 bases not matched to a gene. The CDR3 DNA follows: TGCGCCAGCAGCCAAGATAGCGGGACTAGCGTGAACATTCAGTACTTC. Protein product: CASSQDSGTSVNIQYF.

This clone was recorded once. The DNA of the CDR3 is TGTGCCAGCAGTTCCGAGGGGGCCACTGAAGCTTTCTTT. Its translation: CASSSEGATEAFF. The gene calls are TRBV28 and TRBJ1-1; the match to TRBD1 covers 7 bases. The V and J ends lost 4 bases and 4 bases, in that order; junction bases with no gene match: 3. Germline V gene lookup returns CDR1 MDHEN and CDR2 SYDVKM. The CDR3 runs 13 residues. The whole variable domain, filled in from reference TRBV28 and TRBJ1-1, reads DVKVTQSSRYLVKRTGEKVFLECVQDMDHENMFWYRQDPGLGLRLIYFSYDVKMKEKGDIPEGYSVSREKKERFSLILESASTNQTSMYLCASSSEGATEAFFGQGTRLTVV.

A word on this clone: This sample also contains other DNA sequences that code for the same CDR3. This chain links TRBV5-1 with TRBJ1-2; TRBD1 matches at 7 bases. CDR1 and CDR2 (germline): SGHRS, YFSETQ. The CDR3 is 14 amino acids. Trimming at V came to 4 bases and at J to 2 bases, leaving 5 bases not matched to a gene. The CDR3 spells CASSRTGSNYGYTF. The CDR3 DNA sequence: TGCGCCAGCAGCCGGACAGGTTCCAACTATGGCTACACCTTC.

This rearrangement joins TRBV5-1 to TRBJ2-2; 7 bases are a match to TRBD2. With 0 bases clipped from V and 7 bases from J, the junction kept 6 bases outside the gene matches. The germline CDR1 and CDR2 sequences are SGHRS and YFSETQ. The CDR3 runs to 15 residues. The CDR3 here is CASSLVAGDDGELFF. CDR3 nucleotides: TGCGCCAGCAGCTTGGTGGCGGGGGATGACGGGGAGCTGTTTTTT. The entire variable domain, with the rest obtained from reference TRBV5-1 and TRBJ2-2, is as follows: KAGVTQTPRYLIKTRGQQVTLSCSPISGHRSVSWYQQTPGQGLQFLFEYFSETQRNKGNFPGRFSGRQFSNSRSEMNVSTLELGDSALYLCASSLVAGDDGELFFGEGSRLTVL.

In its sample, this clone was seen a few times. The chain recombines TRBV19 with TRBJ1-2; TRBD1 matches 9 bases. The CDR3 has 13 residues. The V gene's germline CDR1 is LNHDA and CDR2 SQIVND (reference sequence). The trim removed 8 bases at V and 4 bases at J, leaving 5 bases unmatched. CDR3 sequence (DNA): TGTGCCAGTGGAGGGGACAGGGTCTATGGCTACACCTTC. This translates into CASGGDRVYGYTF.

The chain has TRBV2 and TRBJ2-5; maybe TRBD2 (7 bases). Germline V lookup: CDR1 SNHLY, CDR2 FYNNEI. The CDR3 runs 18 residues. The germline V and J ends were trimmed by 2 bases and 5 bases, with 24 bases remaining between them. The CDR3 DNA sequence: TGTGCCAGCAGTGAATCGGCGGGGCTGGGGGGGCCGCGGGAGACCCAGTACTTC. It encodes CASSESAGLGGPRETQYF.

V usage is TRBV30 and J usage is TRBJ1-6; no clear D gene. This CDR3 is 17 amino acids long. V was cut by 2 bases and J by 0 bases, with 14 bases left in between. Germline V lookup: CDR1 GTSNPN, CDR2 SVGIG (reference sequence). The DNA for the CDR3 is TGTGCCTGGAGTAAGAAGCAGGCGAGCTCCTATAATTCACCCCTCCACTTT. Protein product: CAWSKKQASSYNSPLHF.

In DNA, the CDR3 is TGTGCCAGCAGCTCGGACAGGGCCCGAGGGACTGAAGCTTTCTTT. Protein sequence: CASSSDRARGTEAFF. The chain combines TRBV7-9 with TRBJ1-1; 8 bases are shared with TRBD1. The V gene end was trimmed by 4 bases and the J gene end by 5 bases; junction bases not matched to a gene: 9. The germline gives CDR1 SEHNR, CDR2 FQNEAQ (reference sequence). CDR3 size: 15 residues.

The CDR3 loop is CASIGGSNQPQHF. The CDR3 DNA sequence: TGTGCCAGTATAGGGGGAAGCAATCAGCCCCAGCATTTT. The gene calls are TRBV19 and TRBJ1-5, with D maybe TRBD1 (6 bases). The CDR3 has 13 residues. With 7 bases removed from V and 1 base from J, the gap between germline ends came to 8 bases. The germline V gene encodes CDR1 LNHDA and CDR2 SQIVND (reference sequence).